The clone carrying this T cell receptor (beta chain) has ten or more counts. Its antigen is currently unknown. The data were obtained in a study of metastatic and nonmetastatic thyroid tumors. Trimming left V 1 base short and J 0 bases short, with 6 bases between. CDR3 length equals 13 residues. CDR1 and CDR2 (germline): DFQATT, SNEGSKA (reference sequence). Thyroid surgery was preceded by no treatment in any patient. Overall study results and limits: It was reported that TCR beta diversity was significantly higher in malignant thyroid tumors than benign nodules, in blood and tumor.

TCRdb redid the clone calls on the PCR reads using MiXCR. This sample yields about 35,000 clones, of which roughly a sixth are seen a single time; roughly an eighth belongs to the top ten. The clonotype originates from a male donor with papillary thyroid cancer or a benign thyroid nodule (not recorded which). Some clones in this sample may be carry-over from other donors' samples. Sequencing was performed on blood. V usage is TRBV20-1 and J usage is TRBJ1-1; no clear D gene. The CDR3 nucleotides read TGCAGTGCTAGAGTACAGTTGAACACTGAAGCTTTCTTT. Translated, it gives CSARVQLNTEAFF.